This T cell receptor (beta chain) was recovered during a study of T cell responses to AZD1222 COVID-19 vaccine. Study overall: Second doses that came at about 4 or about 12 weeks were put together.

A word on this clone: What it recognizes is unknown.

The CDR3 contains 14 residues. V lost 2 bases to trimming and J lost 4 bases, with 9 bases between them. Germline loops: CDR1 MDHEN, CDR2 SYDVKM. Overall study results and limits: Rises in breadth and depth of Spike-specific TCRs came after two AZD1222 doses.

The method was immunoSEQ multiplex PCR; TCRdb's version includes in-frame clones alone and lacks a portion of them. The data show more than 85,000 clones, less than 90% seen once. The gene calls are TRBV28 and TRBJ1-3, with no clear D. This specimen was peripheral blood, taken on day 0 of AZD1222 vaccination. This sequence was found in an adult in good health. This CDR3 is CASSLSPPGNTIYF. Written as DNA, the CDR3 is TGTGCCAGCAGTTTAAGCCCCCCCGGAAACACCATATATTTT.